The 14 T cell receptor beta chains below come from one sample, sequenced in a study of cytotoxic CD8 clonotypes in ibrutinib-treated CLL. Generated by immunoSEQ multiplex PCR, the TCRdb table keeps only in-frame clones and is missing some. The repertoire has more than 85,000 clones, approximately 77% of them found once; the top ten carry 20% to 25%. Sequencing was performed on PBMCs, taken after 24 months of ibrutinib treatment. Source of these receptors: a human donor with chronic lymphocytic leukemia.

V gene TRBV9 combines with J gene TRBJ1-2; TRBD1 matches 8 bases. The germline V gene encodes CDR1 SGDLS and CDR2 YYNGEE. V dropped 4 bases and J dropped 2; count of bases not matched to a gene: 10. The CDR3 consists of 16 residues. In DNA, the CDR3 is TGTGCCAGCAGCACCCTACCGGGACAGGTGAACTATGGCTACACCTTC. Amino acid sequence: CASSTLPGQVNYGYTF.

The chain links TRBV7-9 to TRBJ2-2; 10 nucleotides match TRBD2. The CDR3 extends over 14 amino acids. Germline-derived CDR1 and CDR2 are SEHNR and FQNEAQ (reference sequence). V dropped 11 bases and J dropped 4; count of bases not matched to a gene: 7. CDR3 in DNA: TGTGCCCCCAGCGGGGGGGAAAGCACCGGGGAGCTGTTTTTT. This sequence encodes CAPSGGESTGELFF.

This clone was observed a handful of times. CDR3: CASSLGPGRGQPQHF. The CDR3 DNA reads TGTGCCAGCAGCTTAGGACCCGGACGGGGCCAGCCCCAGCATTTT. The V call is TRBV13, the J call TRBJ1-5; D might be TRBD1 (5 bases). The CDR3 runs 15 residues. From germline, CDR1 is PRHDT and CDR2 FYEKMQ (reference sequence). Trimming stripped 0 bases from V and 7 bases from J, with 13 bases between.

The chain joins TRBV7-2 to TRBJ2-5, with 10 positions matching TRBD2. The trim removed 1 base at V and 5 bases at J, leaving 4 bases unmatched. Germline values: CDR1 SGHTA, CDR2 FQGNSA. This CDR3 is built from 15 residues. CDR3 protein: CASSLVSSGGETQYF. The CDR3 nucleotides are TGTGCCAGCAGCTTAGTTTCTAGCGGGGGTGAGACCCAGTACTTC.

The chain has TRBV5-6 and TRBJ1-5; TRBD1 matches 8 bases. Trimming removed 3 bases from V and 11 bases from J; junction bases left unmatched: 4. The germline CDR1 and CDR2 sequences are SGHDT and YYEEEE. This CDR3 has 12 residues. CDR3 region: CASSWGTGAQHF. CDR3 coding DNA: TGTGCCAGCAGCTGGGGGACAGGAGCCCAGCATTTT.

The V gene is TRBV5-1, the J gene TRBJ2-3, with 9 bases that match TRBD1. The CDR3 has 15 residues. Trimming cost V 4 bases and J 4 bases; bases outside gene matches: 7. Germline assignment: CDR1 SGHRS and CDR2 YFSETQ. This CDR3 is CASSAGTGTADTQYF. The CDR3 coding sequence is TGCGCCAGCAGCGCTGGGACAGGGACGGCAGATACGCAGTATTTT. The complete variable domain, with remaining parts taken from reference TRBV5-1 and TRBJ2-3, reads KAGVTQTPRYLIKTRGQQVTLSCSPISGHRSVSWYQQTPGQGLQFLFEYFSETQRNKGNFPGRFSGRQFSNSRSEMNVSTLELGDSALYLCASSAGTGTADTQYFGPGTRLTVL.

The chain is built from TRBV11-2 and TRBJ2-7; perhaps TRBD1 as D (5 bases). V was clipped by 1 base and J by 0 bases, with 7 bases between them. Per the germline V gene, CDR1 is SGHAT and CDR2 is FQNNGV. This CDR3 region has 14 residues. The CDR3 here is CASSLVQGSYEQYF. CDR3 DNA: TGTGCCAGCAGCTTAGTTCAGGGCTCCTACGAGCAGTACTTC. Full variable domain (rest looked up from reference TRBV11-2 and TRBJ2-7): EAGVAQSPRYKIIEKRQSVAFWCNPISGHATLYWYQQILGQGPKLLIQFQNNGVVDDSQLPKDRFSAERLKGVDSTLKIQPAKLEDSAVYLCASSLVQGSYEQYFGPGTRLTVT.

The rearrangement joins TRBV7-6 to TRBJ2-7; 7 bases are shared with TRBD1. The trim removed 4 bases at V and 0 bases at J, leaving 3 bases unmatched. Germline CDR1 and CDR2: SGHVS and FNYEAQ. The CDR3 covers 14 residues. Here the CDR3 DNA reads TGTGCCAGCAGCTCCGGGACAGCCTCCTACGAGCAGTACTTC. It codes for CASSSGTASYEQYF.

The chain recombines TRBV7-3 with TRBJ2-3; no clear D. The CDR3 contains 14 residues. The V gene lost 4 bases and the J gene lost 5 bases, with 13 bases spanning the gap. Per germline, CDR1 SGHTA and CDR2 FQGTGA. The CDR3 sequence is CASSSLRSGDTQYF. The DNA of the CDR3 is TGTGCCAGCAGCTCACTCCGATCGGGAGATACGCAGTATTTT.

The chain carries TRBV7-9 and TRBJ2-1; 8 nucleotides match TRBD2. The CDR3 totals 15 residues. J gave up 4 bases and V 1 base, and 3 bases lay outside the gene matches. CDR1 is SEHNR, CDR2 FQNEAQ, per germline (reference sequence). CDR3 coding DNA: TGTGCCAGCAGCTTAGGCAGCGGGAGTTACAATGAGCAGTTCTTC. This codes for CASSLGSGSYNEQFF.

V and J are TRBV6-1 and TRBJ2-2; D uncertain. With 3 bases removed from V and 0 bases from J, the gap between germline ends came to 11 bases. Germline assignment: CDR1 MNHNS and CDR2 SASEGT. The CDR3 has 16 amino acids. CDR3 nucleotides: TGTGCCAGCAGTGATTGGCAGGCCGCGAACACCGGGGAGCTGTTTTTT. Amino acids: CASSDWQAANTGELFF.

This clone occurred a few times. This chain connects TRBV4-1 to TRBJ2-1; 7 nucleotides agree with TRBD1. With V trimmed by 0 bases and J by 2 bases, 4 bases remained unmatched. This CDR3 comprises 16 residues. From germline, CDR1 is MGHRA and CDR2 YSYEKL. The CDR3 DNA is TGCGCCAGCAGCCAAGACGAGGGGGCAACCTACAATGAGCAGTTCTTC. This encodes CASSQDEGATYNEQFF.

This chain joins TRBV27 and TRBJ2-3, with 9 bases that match TRBD1. There are 12 residues in the CDR3. The germline CDR1 and CDR2 sequences are MNHEY and SMNVEV (reference sequence). V lost 9 bases to trimming and J lost 6 bases; unmatched junction nucleotides: 4. The CDR3 sequence is CASKQGADTQYF. In DNA form, the CDR3 reads TGTGCCAGTAAACAGGGGGCTGATACGCAGTATTTT.

The chain has TRBV7-9 and TRBJ1-2; D not certain. Trimming left V 4 bases short and J 5 bases short, with 8 bases between. This CDR3 has 12 residues. Germline V CDR1 and CDR2: SEHNR, FQNEAQ (reference sequence). CDR3 nucleotides: TGTGCCAGCAGCTCCCAAGATTATGGCTACACCTTC. As protein: CASSSQDYGYTF.